This T cell receptor (beta chain) is drawn from a study of regulatory T cells in long-lasting Graves disease. Documented time point: newly diagnosed GD, antithyroid drugs for less than 3 months. After RNA was extracted from PBMCs, the TCR library was made from it. Points from the study as a whole: Not thyroid tissue but only peripheral blood was studied. Preferential use of TRBV28, TRBJ1-2 and TRBJ2-5 was seen in persistent disease. Patients whose Graves' disease persisted exhibited lower TCR diversity than those newly diagnosed.

The authors built TCR beta libraries using iRepertoire HTBI primers and Arm-PCR of CDR3 regions. Each CDR3 protein gets one entry after TCRdb re-called the multiplex PCR reads with MiXCR. The repertoire has more than 450,000 distinct CDR3 sequences, around 13% of them found once; the top ten carry about 8.9%. The V and J ends lost 5 bases and 8 bases, in that order; junction bases with no gene match: 11. The CDR3 runs 15 residues. The germline V gene has CDR1 LNHDA and CDR2 SQIVND (reference sequence). Comment on this clonotype: Its antigen is undetermined.

This sample was shared with a second study, whose subject was T cells in Graves' hyperthyroidism and ophthalmopathy. From that second work: The diagnoses drew upon clinical symptoms, serum thyroxine and TRAb, thyroid ultrasound and orbital computed tomography.

The chain couples TRBV19 to TRBJ2-1; the match to TRBD2 covers 8 bases. The TCR originated in a woman aged 30 to 39 with Graves disease. The material sequenced was peripheral blood mononuclear cells (PBMCs), taken at new diagnosis, from a patient treated with antithyroid drugs. The CDR3 spells CASSFFNGRVDEQFF. CDR3 DNA sequence: TGTGCCAGTAGTTTTTTCAACGGGAGGGTAGATGAGCAGTTCTTC. The complete variable domain, with remaining parts taken from reference TRBV19 and TRBJ2-1, reads DGGITQSPKYLFRKEGQNVTLSCEQNLNHDAMYWYRQDPGQGLRLIYYSQIVNDFQKGDIAEGYSVSREKKESFPLTVTSAQKNPTAFYLCASSFFNGRVDEQFFGPGTRLTVL.